This TCR beta chain was sequenced for a study of cytomegalovirus exposure and HLA in healthy donors. Whole-study findings and limits: In a later analysis, DRB1 alleles had the most associated TCRs; HLA-C alleles the fewest.

Trimming took 2 bases from V and 8 from J, leaving 16 bases between them. The length of the CDR3 is 15 residues. CDR1 and CDR2 from the germline V gene are MNHEY and SVGAGI. Vbeta (60) and Jbeta (13) primers were used in the PCR. The table came from immunoSEQ multiplex PCR; TCRdb's copy has only in-frame clones and leaves some out. This table holds 120,000 or so clones, about 80% found once. With respect to this clone: Its specificity is unknown.

The chain recombines TRBV6-5 with TRBJ2-4, with D tentatively TRBD2 (7 bases). This clonotype was sampled from a man aged 18 to 30 in good health and CMV-seronegative. Specimen: PBMCs. CDR3 bases: TGTGCCAGCAGTTACGGCGGGGGCGGGTCCGACATTCAGTACTTC. This translates into CASSYGGGGSDIQYF.